This T cell receptor (beta chain) was profiled in a study of spatial heterogeneity in lung cancer (dated by TCRdb to between 2018 and 2020). In the study overall: More beta-chain than alpha-chain transcripts were consistently detected, likely reflecting higher beta-chain transcript abundance. In the raw uncorrected reads, each unique combination of TCR and UMI appeared more than ten times on average. TCR alpha and beta repertoires were quantitatively compared across multiple tumor regions, matched nontumor lung and blood in non-small cell lung cancer. TCR repertoire features were related to nonsynonymous mutation counts determined by whole-exome sequencing of tumor tissue. At surgery, hundreds of tumor regions, around 64 matched nontumor lung samples and 56 PBMC samples were TCR-sequenced for both alpha and beta chains. The study at large found these results: Additional single-cell paired TCR alpha and beta sequencing was considered necessary to confirm, at a functional level, the hypothesis that regional TCRs recognize regional mutations. Ubiquitous expanded tumor TCRs were found in blood more often at tumor resection than at routine follow-up.

The library relied on 5' RACE. The instrument given in TCRdb is NextSeq 500. The TCR library protocol attached a unique molecular identifier to each TCR cDNA molecule to allow correction of PCR and sequencing errors. As for how the authors treated the data: Decombinator tools were used for TCR identification, UMI-based error correction and CDR3 extraction. Expanded TCRs were defined as those above a frequency of 2 per 1,000, corresponding to the top 1% of the tumor frequency distribution. Renyi diversity was computed with the R vegan package after each repertoire had been subsampled 100 times to 5,000 TCRs. CDR3 similarity networks were constructed using string-kernel similarity of amino acid triplets, with links drawn between CDR3s whose pairwise similarity was above 0.82. The public sequencing data were trimmed at Q25 with fastp and processed into clonotypes with MiXCR by TCRdb, which kept only in-frame beta chains. Every distinct CDR3 protein forms one entry, paired with its most common genes and DNA. In this record, the V and J calls reflect TCRdb's handling and not the investigators' own analysis. For this sample the table gives 700 to 900 distinct CDR3 sequences, of which around 54% were detected only once. 20% to 25% of the sample is in the top ten clones.

With regard to this clonotype: Its antigen remains unidentified. No per-base quality is available; no much larger clone lies one base away. A library made for alpha chains picked up this beta chain off target, so its size means little.

The time point label of this sample denotes: sample taken at primary tumor resection. Whole RNA extracted from tumor and nontumor lung tissue, or from cryopreserved PBMC samples, was used for TCR sequencing without cell sorting. The donors were 60 to 80 patients from the lung TRACERx cohort who had early-stage, untreated non-small cell lung cancer. Patients were selected for TCR sequencing only if sufficient RNA was available from at least two tumor regions. The origin of this receptor is a female donor with early-stage non-small cell lung cancer. The sample consisted of PBMCs, taken at surgery.

The CDR3: CASSLQREWGEQYF. The nucleotide sequence reads TGTGCCAGCAGCCTACAGCGGGAGTGGGGCGAGCAGTACTTC. This chain is built from TRBV6-5 and TRBJ2-7, with TRBD2 identical over 8 junction bases. Unmatched junction bases come to 10, with V trimmed by 6 bases and J by 6 bases. The CDR3 spans 14 residues, from the cysteine through the phenylalanine. CDR3 DNA only is kept here, 42 bases in frame from base 1. The CDR1 and CDR2 encoded by the germline V gene are MNHEY and SVGAGI.